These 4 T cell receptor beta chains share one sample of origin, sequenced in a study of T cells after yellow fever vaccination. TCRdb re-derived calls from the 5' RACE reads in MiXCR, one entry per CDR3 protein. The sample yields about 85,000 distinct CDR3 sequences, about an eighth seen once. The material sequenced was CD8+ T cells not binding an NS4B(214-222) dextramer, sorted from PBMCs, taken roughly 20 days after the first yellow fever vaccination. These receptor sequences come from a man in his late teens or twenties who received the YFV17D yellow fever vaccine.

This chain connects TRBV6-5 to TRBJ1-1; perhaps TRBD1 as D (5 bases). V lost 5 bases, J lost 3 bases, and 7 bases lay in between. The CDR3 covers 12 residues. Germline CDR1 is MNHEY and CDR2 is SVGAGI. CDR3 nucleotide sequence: TGTGCCAGCAGTGCGGGGGACACTGAAGCTTTCTTT. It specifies CASSAGDTEAFF.

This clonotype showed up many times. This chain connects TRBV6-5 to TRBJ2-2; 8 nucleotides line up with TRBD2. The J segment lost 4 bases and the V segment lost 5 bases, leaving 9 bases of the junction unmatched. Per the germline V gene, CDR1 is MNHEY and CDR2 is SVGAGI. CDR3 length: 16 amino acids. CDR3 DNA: TGTGCCAGCAGTCTACAAGCGGGGGCCATCACCGGGGAGCTGTTTTTT. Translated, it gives CASSLQAGAITGELFF.

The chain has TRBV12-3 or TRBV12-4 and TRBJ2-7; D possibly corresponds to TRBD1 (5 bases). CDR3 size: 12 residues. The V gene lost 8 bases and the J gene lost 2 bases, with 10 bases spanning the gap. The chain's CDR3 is CASGPGPYEQYF. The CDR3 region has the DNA TGTGCCAGCGGGCCAGGGCCCTACGAGCAGTACTTC.

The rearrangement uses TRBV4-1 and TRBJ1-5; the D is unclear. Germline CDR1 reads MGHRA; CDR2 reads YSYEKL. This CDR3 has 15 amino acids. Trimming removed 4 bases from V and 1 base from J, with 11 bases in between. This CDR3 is CASSRTGESNQPQHF. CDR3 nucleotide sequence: TGCGCCAGCAGCCGAACTGGAGAAAGCAATCAGCCCCAGCATTTT.